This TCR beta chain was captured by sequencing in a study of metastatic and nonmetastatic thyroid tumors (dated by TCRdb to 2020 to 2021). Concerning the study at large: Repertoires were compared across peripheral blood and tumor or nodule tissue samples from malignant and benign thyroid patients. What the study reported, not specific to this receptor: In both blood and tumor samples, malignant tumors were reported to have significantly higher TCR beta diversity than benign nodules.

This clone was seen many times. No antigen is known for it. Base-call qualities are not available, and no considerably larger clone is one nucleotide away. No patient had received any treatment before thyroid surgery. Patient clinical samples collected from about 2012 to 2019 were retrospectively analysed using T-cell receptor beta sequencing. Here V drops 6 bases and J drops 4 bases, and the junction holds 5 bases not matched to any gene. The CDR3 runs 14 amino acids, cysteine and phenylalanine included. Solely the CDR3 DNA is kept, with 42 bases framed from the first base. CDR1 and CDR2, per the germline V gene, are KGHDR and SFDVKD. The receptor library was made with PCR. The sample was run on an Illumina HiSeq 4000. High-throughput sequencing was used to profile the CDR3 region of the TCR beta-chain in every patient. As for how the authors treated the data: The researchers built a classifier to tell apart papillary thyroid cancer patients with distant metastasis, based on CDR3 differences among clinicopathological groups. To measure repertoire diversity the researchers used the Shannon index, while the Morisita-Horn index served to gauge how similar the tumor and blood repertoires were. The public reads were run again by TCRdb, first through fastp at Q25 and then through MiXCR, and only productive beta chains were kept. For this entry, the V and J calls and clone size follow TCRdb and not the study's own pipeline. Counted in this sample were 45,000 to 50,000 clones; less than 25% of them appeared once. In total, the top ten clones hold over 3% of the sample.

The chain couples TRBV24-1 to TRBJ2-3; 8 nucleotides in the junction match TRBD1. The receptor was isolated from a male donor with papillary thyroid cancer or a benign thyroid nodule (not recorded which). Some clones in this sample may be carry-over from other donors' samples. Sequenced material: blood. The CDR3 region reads CATSKGQASDTQYF. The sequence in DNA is TGTGCCACCAGTAAGGGACAGGCCTCAGATACGCAGTATTTT.